This TCR beta chain was obtained from a study of somatic mutations in cytotoxic T cells in rheumatoid arthritis (TCRdb year 2017). Regarding the research as a whole: Sorted V beta1+ cells also underwent TCRB sequencing, and some V beta antibody-stained T-cell populations were flow-sorted at nearly 100% purity on a FACSAria II or Sony SH800. In newly diagnosed rheumatoid arthritis without treatment, the study examined if expanded CD8+ T-cell clones harbor somatic mutations, relying on TCRB deep sequencing to characterize clonality. TCRB deep sequencing covered some 65 patients with rheumatoid arthritis along with 15 to 25 healthy controls. The median ages of the patient and control groups were essentially identical.

Measured from the cysteine to the phenylalanine, the CDR3 is 14 residues long. Only the CDR3 DNA is retained, 42 bases long and in frame from the first base. Based on the germline V gene, the CDR1 and CDR2 sequences are SGHVS and FNYEAQ. V loses 5 bases of germline sequence and J loses 0 bases, and the interval between the two ends is 10 bases. General findings and caveats noted by the study authors: Several identical CD8+ TCRB sequences were found in both blood and synovial fluid, and in about an eighth of the roughly 65 patients the largest CD8+ clone exceeded 20% of CD8+ cells. It was unknown which antigens the expanded CD8+ clones targeted, and their absence from virus-specific databases did not exclude viral specificity. CD8+ T-cell clonality did not differ significantly between rheumatoid arthritis patients and age-matched healthy controls. In patients, CD8+ clonality rose with age (Spearman r of about 0.53), which was not the case in healthy controls. The finding that TRBV07 was slightly underrepresented in patients was left unadjusted for multiple comparisons.

Sequencing of TCRB CDR3 was done on genomic DNA with the immunoSEQ assay. On the study's bioinformatics: The analyses included only productive TCRB rearrangements. Clonality was calculated as a Shannon entropy-based productive clonality index, and a clone was defined by a unique TCRB CDR3 sequence. Repertoire overlap between two samples was calculated from the template counts of each clone relative to total templates per sample. Flow cytometry-measured V-gene usage correlated with V-gene usage from TCRB sequencing, with a Spearman r of about 0.56. Entries here come from immuneACCESS through TCRdb and include only in-frame sequences with V and J called. Some clones fail to appear in such tables; in the studies checked, an unresolved V gene covers under half of the shortfall, and the cause of the remainder is unknown. That table supplies the V and J calls and clone size; D and trimming were determined from the DNA. Across this sample there are roughly 19,000 clones, with roughly 86% seen only once. Jointly, the top ten make up approximately 20% of the sample.

Buffy coats from some 21 blood donors served as healthy controls, a group that was around 54% female with a median age of about 60 years (range roughly 21-75). CD4+ and CD8+ cells were isolated by positive magnetic bead selection on an AutoMACS, and purity was checked by flow cytometry. Peripheral blood mononuclear cells were isolated by Ficoll-Paque PLUS density gradient separation. DNA was extracted from CD4-enriched, CD8-enriched or PBMC samples with Nucleospin Tissue or Tissue XS kits and quantified with a Qubit 2.0 fluorometer. A note on this clone: Its antigen is currently not known. No base quality information exists; no much larger clone differs at one position.

Sequenced sample: CD8+ T cells sorted from blood. This TCR derives from a woman aged 45 to 65 in good health. The chain is made from TRBV7-6 and TRBJ2-5, with no reliable assignment of the D segment. The DNA sequence is as follows: TGTGCCAGCAGCACGACCCCGTACCAAGAGACCCAGTACTTC. Its protein product is CASSTTPYQETQYF.